A selection of T cell receptor beta chains follows, all from one sample in a study of blood T cell repertoires in COVID-19. Method: immunoSEQ multiplex PCR; TCRdb's copy keeps in-frame clones and lacks some. This sample carries 360,000 or so clones, roughly 87% of them seen once, and the ten largest clones take just under 4%. What was sequenced was peripheral blood. These receptors were collected from a woman aged 55-69 years with COVID-19, enrolled during active disease. CDR3s include the opening cysteine and the closing phenylalanine or tryptophan. The D gene is left open where the match is weak. Size values are once, few and many counts, or a class for expanded clones, and some rows have none.

-	-	TRBV6-1	TRBJ1-2	TGTGCCAGCAGTGGGGGTAGGCGGGCAGGTGGCGACTATGGCTACACCTTC	CASSGGRRAGGDYGYTF
-	TRBD2	TRBV5-1	TRBJ2-7	TGCGCCAGCAGCTCCCGGGGACTAGCGGGGGACGAGCAGTACTTC	CASSSRGLAGDEQYF
once	-	TRBV6-5	TRBJ1-1	TGTGCCAGCAGTTACTACGGGGGGACTGAAGCTTTCTTT	CASSYYGGTEAFF
-	-	TRBV19	TRBJ1-6	TGTGCCAGTAGTACCGGACAGAGCTATAATTCACCCCTCCACTTT	CASSTGQSYNSPLHF
-	-	TRBV7-2	TRBJ2-3	TGTGCCAGCAGCTCCGCAGGCTTGGCCACAGATACGCAGTATTTT	CASSSAGLATDTQYF
once	TRBD2	TRBV5-1	TRBJ2-1	TGCGCCAGCAGCTTGGTAGCGGGGGGCGGTAATGAGCAGTTCTTC	CASSLVAGGGNEQFF
-	-	TRBV5-1	TRBJ2-5	TGCGCCAGCAGCTTGGGACTACCAAAAGAGACCCAGTACTTC	CASSLGLPKETQYF
-	-	TRBV6-5	TRBJ2-7	TGTGCCAGCAGTTCCAGGGGCTACGAGCAGTACTTC	CASSSRGYEQYF
-	-	TRBV10-3	TRBJ2-3	TGTGCCATCAGTGAGTCGGTAGGCACAGATACGCAGTATTTT	CAISESVGTDTQYF
-	-	TRBV5-5	TRBJ1-5	TGTGCCAGCAGCTACAGGGTCGACGGCAATCAGCCCCAGCATTTT	CASSYRVDGNQPQHF
-	-	TRBV11-2	TRBJ2-7	TGTGCCAGCAGCACGACAGCCTACCCCTACGAGCAGTACTTC	CASSTTAYPYEQYF
-	-	TRBV30	TRBJ1-1	TGTGCCTGGAGTGAAACCCAGGGCCCCAAAGCTTTCTTT	CAWSETQGPKAFF
-	-	TRBV5-1	TRBJ1-2	TGCGCCAGCAGCTTGGAAGGCAGGACAGGCTACACCTTC	CASSLEGRTGYTF
-	-	TRBV5-4	TRBJ1-6	TGTGCCAGCAGCCAGGGGAGGGTGGGATCACCCCTCCACTTT	CASSQGRVGSPLHF
few	-	TRBV2	TRBJ1-4	TGTGCCAGCAGTGAGATAAGAGGGGGTGAAAAACTGTTTTTT	CASSEIRGGEKLFF
-	-	TRBV18	TRBJ1-4	TGTGCCAGCTCGCCAATGGGACATCAAGGGGAAAAACTGTTTTTT	CASSPMGHQGEKLFF
-	-	TRBV3-1/TRBV3-2	TRBJ1-3	TGTGCCAGCAGCCTTTATGGGGAGAGCTCTGGAAACACCATATATTTT	CASSLYGESSGNTIYF
-	TRBD2	TRBV6-6	TRBJ2-1	TGTGCCAGCAGAAGACAACTAGCGGGGAACAATGAGCAGTTCTTC	CASRRQLAGNNEQFF